This entry features one T cell receptor beta chain sequence. The data originate from a study of PD-L1 blockade in urothelial cancer. Turning to the study itself: Dosed intravenously at 1,200 mg every 3 weeks, atezolizumab was initiated by patients at some point between 2013 and 2014. Male sex and bladder-origin urothelial cancer characterized about 85% of the 29 patients. Once treatment had started, blood was analyzed at 3 weeks (second dose) and again at 6 weeks. Blood gave a median about 150,000 T cells.

The time point here: peripheral blood 6 weeks after treatment start. Profiling relied on immunoSEQ multiplex PCR, and the TCRdb table lists in-frame clones only, not all of them. Of approximately 79,000 clones listed, 80% to 95% were seen once; the top ten hold around 0.9%. In germline, CDR1 is MNHNS, CDR2 SASEGT. V dropped 2 bases and J dropped 2 bases, with 10 bases sitting between them. This CDR3 region has 14 residues. J is TRBJ2-7 and V is TRBV6-1, with D possibly being TRBD1 (5 bases). The material sequenced was PBMCs, taken around atezolizumab (anti-PD-L1) treatment. The sequence came from a woman older than 75 with urothelial cancer. CDR3 amino acids: CASSERGRAYEQYF. CDR3 bases: TGTGCCAGCAGTGAAAGGGGCAGAGCCTACGAGCAGTACTTC.